This record looks at one T cell receptor (beta chain) sequence and its context. The antigen is unknown. Unique molecular identifier tags were affixed to discrete cDNA molecules. MiXCR was run by TCRdb on the 5' RACE reads, yielding one entry per CDR3 protein. The sample contains roughly 80,000 distinct CDR3 sequences, roughly 9.4% of which appear only once. The germline V gene has CDR1 SEHNR and CDR2 FQNEAQ (reference sequence). Trimming removed 5 bases from V and 3 bases from J; junction bases left unmatched: 6. The length of the CDR3 is 16 residues. The data originate from a study of early T cells in non-severe SARS-CoV-2 infection. About the study: From unsorted whole blood, bulk RNA was sequenced, and the chains remained unpaired.

Study observations and caveats: Matches to VDJdb favored anti-spike CD8 responses and missed private and CD4 specificities.

The sequence was obtained from an adult who was a healthcare worker with PCR-confirmed SARS-CoV-2 infection or an uninfected control (not recorded which). J is TRBJ2-1 and V is TRBV7-9; 11 bases fit TRBD2. The sequenced material came from whole blood. The CDR3 DNA sequence: TGTGCCAGCAGCGAGTGGGGACTAGCGGACTACAATGAGCAGTTCTTC. This translates into CASSEWGLADYNEQFF.